Listed here are 12 T cell receptor beta chains from one sample, sequenced in a study of shared T cell receptors in the human thymus. Data came from immunoSEQ multiplex PCR; TCRdb stores just in-frame clones and leaves some out. The data show some 720,000 clones, 85% to 90% seen once. These data were also filed under a second study, of human thymus T cells.

Material: thymocytes. The receptor set was obtained from a boy less than two years old with a congenital heart defect.

V usage is TRBV2 and J usage is TRBJ2-1; TRBD2 might be the D (7 bases). Germline values: CDR1 SNHLY, CDR2 FYNNEI. The CDR3 is 18 amino acids. Trimming removed 4 bases at V and 7 bases at J, with 26 bases between. The CDR3 coding sequence is TGTGCCAGCAGTGGTCGGGGGGCAGAGGGACCTCCACGGAATGAGCAGTTCTTC. Its translation: CASSGRGAEGPPRNEQFF.

The chain joins TRBV30 to TRBJ1-1, with 7 positions matching TRBD1. The CDR3 covers 16 residues. Germline V lookup: CDR1 GTSNPN, CDR2 SVGIG (reference sequence). J lost 2 bases, V lost 7 bases, and 16 bases had no gene match. DNA for the CDR3: TGTGCCTCGGACCAGGGGGTTTCTCCATTAAACACTGAAGCTTTCTTT. This translates into CASDQGVSPLNTEAFF.

The chain combines TRBV29-1 with TRBJ2-3; D perhaps matches TRBD2 (5 bases). The germline V gene has CDR1 SQVTM and CDR2 ANQGSEA. The CDR3 consists of 17 residues. V lost 2 bases to trimming and J lost 3 bases, with 21 bases between them. CDR3 nucleotides: TGCAGCGTTGAACCCCCCAGCGGACCAAGGAAGACAGATACGCAGTATTTT. It translates to CSVEPPSGPRKTDTQYF.

This chain uses TRBV4-3 with TRBJ2-7; the D gene is possibly TRBD2 (6 bases). Between the trimmed V and J ends, which lost 0 bases and 3 bases, there was a span of 12 bases. This CDR3 is 15 amino acids long. Germline CDR1 is LGHNA and CDR2 is YSLEER. The CDR3 sequence is CASSQDLPSDYEQYF. CDR3 bases: TGCGCCAGCAGCCAAGATTTGCCTAGCGACTACGAGCAGTACTTC.

The DNA for the CDR3 is TGTGCCAGCAGCACCGGGACAGGGGCCTACGAGCAGTACTTC. This codes for CASSTGTGAYEQYF. The chain combines TRBV6-6 with TRBJ2-7; 10 nucleotides agree with TRBD1. CDR1 and CDR2 (germline): MNHNY, SVGAGI (reference sequence). J gave up 2 bases and V 6 bases, and 4 bases lay outside the gene matches. The CDR3 extends over 14 amino acids.

This clone was counted only a few times. The chain uses TRBV21-1 and TRBJ2-7; whether TRBD1, the table's D call, matches the DNA was not checked. TRBV21-1 constitutes a pseudogene. The CDR3 runs 14 residues. The CDR3 spells CASSKPGQGHEQYF. The CDR3 DNA reads as TGTGCCAGCAGCAAGCCGGGACAGGGCCACGAGCAGTACTTC.

The genes are TRBV9 and TRBJ2-2; 12 bases match TRBD2. CDR3 length: 17 residues. V gave up 3 bases and J gave up 6 bases; unmatched junction bases: 9. The V gene's germline CDR1 is SGDLS and CDR2 YYNGEE. DNA of the CDR3: TGTGCCAGCAGCGGAGAACTGACTAGCGGGAGCTCCGGGGAGCTGTTTTTT. It translates to CASSGELTSGSSGELFF.

V usage is TRBV4-3 and J usage is TRBJ2-7; 14 bases are a match to TRBD2. Per the germline V gene, CDR1 is LGHNA and CDR2 is YSLEER. This CDR3 spans 18 amino acids. Trimming removed 0 bases from V and 4 bases from J; junction bases left unmatched: 8. As DNA, the CDR3 is TGCGCCAGCAGCCAAGACCCCGGGACTAGCGGGAGAGTGTACGAGCAGTACTTC. This codes for CASSQDPGTSGRVYEQYF.

The gene calls are TRBV14 and TRBJ2-2; 9 nucleotides align to TRBD2. The CDR3 extends over 16 amino acids. V shed 1 base and J 4 bases; nucleotides not matched to a gene: 4. CDR1 is SGHDN, CDR2 FVKESK, per germline. CDR3 protein: CASSQGSGRGTGELFF. CDR3 DNA: TGTGCCAGCAGCCAAGGTAGCGGGAGAGGCACCGGGGAGCTGTTTTTT.

The chain carries TRBV10-1 and TRBJ2-2; 10 positions agree with TRBD2. V lost 4 bases, J lost 5 bases, and 4 bases stayed unmatched. Germline V lookup: CDR1 WNHNN, CDR2 SYGVQD (reference sequence). The CDR3 consists of 15 residues. CDR3 in amino acids: CASSAAGGRTGELFF. The DNA of the CDR3 is TGCGCCAGCAGTGCAGCGGGAGGGCGGACCGGGGAGCTGTTTTTT.

V usage is TRBV5-6 and J usage is TRBJ2-5; TRBD2 matches at 11 bases. J gave up 5 bases and V 2 bases, and 5 bases lay outside the gene matches. This CDR3 region has 15 residues. CDR1 is SGHDT and CDR2 is YYEEEE in the germline V gene. The CDR3 spells CASSFSGRATETQYF. The CDR3 DNA sequence: TGTGCCAGCAGCTTTAGCGGGAGGGCCACGGAGACCCAGTACTTC.

The rearrangement links TRBV15 to TRBJ2-2; D not resolved. The CDR3 sequence is 16 residues long. Germline lookup yields CDR1 LNHNV and CDR2 YYDKDF (reference sequence). V lost 3 bases, J lost 5 bases, and 16 bases lay in between. The CDR3 region is CATSSNFTQRTGELFF. The CDR3 bases are TGTGCCACCAGCAGCAACTTCACTCAGAGGACCGGGGAGCTGTTTTTT.